This section outlines one TCR beta chain sequence together with its context. Its antigen remains unidentified. The method was immunoSEQ multiplex PCR; TCRdb's version includes in-frame clones alone and lacks a portion of them. The sample records millions of clones, around nine tenths being singletons. Germline V gene sequence: CDR1 GTSNPN, CDR2 SVGIG (reference sequence). V gave up 4 bases and J gave up 2 bases, with 12 bases separating them. The length of the CDR3 is 13 residues. This sample was included in a study of shared clonotypes between healthy human individuals. Overall study: Donors were a couple of women and three men aged 18 to 49. Each donor had three CD4 naive, three CD4 memory, two CD8 naive and one CD8 memory plate.

Whole-study results and caveats: Naive subsets tended to show greater estimated richness than memory subsets.

This clonotype was sampled from a man younger than 35 in good health. Sequences were obtained from naive CD4+ T cells sorted from blood. Subset described: CD45RA+ positively selected. V and J are TRBV30 and TRBJ2-7; D gene unclear. CDR3 sequence (DNA): TGTGCCTGGACCCCTGCCCCAACCTACGAGCAGTACTTC. It encodes CAWTPAPTYEQYF. Complete variable domain (other parts from reference TRBV30 and TRBJ2-7): SQTIHQWPATLVQPVGSPLSLECTVEGTSNPNLYWYRQAAGRGLQLLFYSVGIGQISSEVPQNLSASRPQDRQFILSSKKLLLSDSGFYLCAWTPAPTYEQYFGPGTRLTVT.